The T cell receptor (beta chain) described here comes from a study of a mutant IDH1 vaccine in newly diagnosed glioma. Turning to the study itself: The first vaccination came 4-6 weeks after radiotherapy alone, or with temozolomide cycles.

About this clone: The antigen is undetermined.

The data were produced by immunoSEQ multiplex PCR, yet TCRdb's version contains in-frame clones alone and is incomplete. The sample holds around 41,000 clones, 80% to 90% seen once. Time point meaning: week 35, safety follow-up. What each vaccine dose contained was 300 ug of mutant IDH1 20-mer peptide, accompanied by topical imiquimod. Sample: PBMCs, taken from a glioma patient whose treatment included an IDH1 peptide vaccine. The sequence was collected from a man aged 40-49 years with glioma.

CDR3 protein: CASSAHRGSTETQYF. The CDR3 DNA is TGCGCCAGCAGCGCACACAGGGGAAGTACGGAGACCCAGTACTTC. This chain joins TRBV5-1 and TRBJ2-5; 7 bases map to TRBD1. This CDR3 contains 15 residues. V was clipped by 4 bases and J by 5 bases; unmatched bases: 11. The germline gives CDR1 SGHRS, CDR2 YFSETQ.